This entry lists 18 T cell receptor beta chains sequenced from one sample in a study of CD8+CD57+ T cells in acquired aplastic anemia. Before being chosen for sequencing, patients had shown CD8+CD57+ cell expansion by flow cytometry. TCR beta VDJ combinations and CDR3 sequences were profiled from genomic DNA. TCRdb analysed the reads with MiXCR anew, one entry per CDR3 protein. The data contain approximately 300,000 distinct CDR3 sequences, roughly 53% of them singletons. Sequenced input: sorted CD4+, CD8+, or CD8+CD57+ T cells (not recorded which) from PBMCs. These receptors came from a human donor with aplastic anemia.

This clonotype was picked up many times. The chain couples TRBV18 to TRBJ2-7, with 12 bases lining up with TRBD2. The ends lost 4 bases at V and 3 bases at J; junction bases unmatched: 4. The CDR3 consists of 15 residues. Germline assignment: CDR1 KGHSH and CDR2 LQKENI. The CDR3 loop reads CASSLTSGGLYEQYF. The CDR3, as DNA: TGTGCCAGCTCACTCACTAGCGGGGGGCTCTACGAGCAGTACTTC.

This clonotype was recorded many times. J is TRBJ1-2 and V is TRBV6-1; D gene unclear. CDR1 and CDR2 from the germline V gene are MNHNS and SASEGT. This CDR3 is built from 12 residues. V was cut by 2 bases and J by 3 bases, with 4 bases left in between. This CDR3 is CASSEQYYGYTF. The CDR3 bases are TGTGCCAGCAGTGAACAGTACTATGGCTACACCTTC.

As to this clonotype: Sequence at one end of the junction differs from germline and may be a read error. V usage is TRBV25-1 and J usage is TRBJ2-1, with D perhaps matching TRBD2 (5 bases). The germline V gene has CDR1 MGHDK and CDR2 SYGVNS. The CDR3 loop spans 14 amino acids. The CDR3 nucleotides are TGTGCCAGCAGTGATGAAATGACGAGGGTTGAGCAGTTATTC. As protein: CASSDEMTRVEQLF.

This chain joins TRBV5-6 and TRBJ2-5, with TRBD2 matching over 7 bases. The V gene end was trimmed by 8 bases and the J gene end by 3 bases; junction bases not matched to a gene: 10. The CDR3 extends over 14 amino acids. The germline CDR1 and CDR2 sequences are SGHDT and YYEEEE. As DNA, the CDR3 is TGTGCCAGTAGTATACATGGGGGGGAAGAGACCCAGTACTTC. It is translated as CASSIHGGEETQYF.

Turning to this clonotype: Likely a read error: the CDR3 ends without its conserved phenylalanine or tryptophan. The V gene is TRBV4-1, the J gene TRBJ1-1; no clear D gene. Germline V lookup: CDR1 MGHRA, CDR2 YSYEKL. This CDR3 is built from 15 residues. The V end was cut by 4 bases, the J end by 0 bases, with 12 bases between. The CDR3 DNA follows: TGCGCCAGCAGCCGGCTCGGATCCTTGAACACTGAAGCTTTCCTT. Encoded protein: CASSRLGSLNTEAFL.

The V and J genes are TRBV5-1 and TRBJ2-7; D is ambiguous. With 3 bases removed from V and 5 bases from J, the gap between germline ends came to 15 bases. From germline, CDR1 is SGHRS and CDR2 YFSETQ. There are 14 residues in the CDR3. CDR3 in amino acids: CASSSSLGRDEQYF. DNA of the CDR3: TGCGCCAGCAGCTCCAGTTTAGGGCGCGACGAGCAGTACTTC.

This clonotype appeared a single time. The V and J genes are TRBV19 and TRBJ2-1; D is perhaps TRBD1 or TRBD2 (5 bases each). The CDR3 is 14 amino acids. Trimming shortened V by 6 bases and J by 2 bases, and 11 bases separated the two germline ends. The V gene's germline CDR1 is LNHDA and CDR2 SQIVND (reference sequence). The CDR3 DNA sequence: TGTGCCAGTAGCCGGGACCCAGCCTACAATGAGCAGTTCTTC. Protein sequence: CASSRDPAYNEQFF.

On this clonotype: At one boundary the junction diverges from the germline segment, which might be a read error. J is TRBJ1-6 and V is TRBV5-1, with 7 bases that match TRBD1. Germline V gene data show CDR1 as SGHRS and CDR2 as YFSETQ. The CDR3 is 15 amino acids. The CDR3 region has the DNA TGCGCCAGCAGCTTGTTGGGACAGAATAATTCACCCCTCCACTTC. This encodes CASSLLGQNNSPLHF.

This rearrangement joins TRBV6-1 to TRBJ2-2; D is unclear. The V end lost 4 bases, the J end lost 7 bases, and 10 bases lay between the germline ends. The CDR3 is 13 residues long. CDR1 and CDR2 from the germline V gene are MNHNS and SASEGT. The CDR3 DNA reads as TGTGCCAGCAGTGCCCCGGAAAGCGGGGAGCTGTTTTTT. Translated, it gives CASSAPESGELFF.

CDR3 protein: CSARSGTRGTDTQYF. CDR3 coding DNA: TGCAGTGCTAGGAGCGGGACGCGGGGCACAGATACGCAGTATTTT. The J gene is TRBJ2-3, the V gene TRBV20-1; 7 bases are shared with TRBD2. J was trimmed by 1 base and V by 3 bases; bases with no gene match: 7. The CDR3 runs 15 residues. Per germline, CDR1 DFQATT and CDR2 SNEGSKA (reference sequence).

The gene calls are TRBV9 and TRBJ2-2; D might be TRBD1 or TRBD2, each matching 5 bases. The CDR3 runs 14 residues. CDR1 is SGDLS, CDR2 YYNGEE, per germline. Trimming shortened V by 4 bases and J by 3 bases, and 10 bases separated the two germline ends. DNA for the CDR3: TGTGCCAGCAGCCCCCTGGGGGACACCGGGGAGCTGTTTTTT. Residues: CASSPLGDTGELFF.

This clonotype was counted between two and nine times. The chain employs TRBV2 and TRBJ1-6; 7 bases fit TRBD1. Germline V CDR1 and CDR2: SNHLY, FYNNEI. The CDR3 has 16 amino acids. Germline trimming cut 0 bases from V and 3 bases from J; bases unmatched to any gene: 2. The CDR3 is CASSEARQGYNSPLHF. In nucleotides, the CDR3 is TGTGCCAGCAGTGAAGCGAGACAGGGCTATAATTCACCCCTCCACTTT.

The J gene is TRBJ2-7, the V gene TRBV6-6; D is possibly TRBD1 (5 bases). Germline values: CDR1 MNHNY, CDR2 SVGAGI (reference sequence). This CDR3 has 12 amino acids. Trimming left V 7 bases short and J 7 bases short, with 14 bases between. CDR3 sequence reads: CASNRNTGEQYF. CDR3 sequence (DNA): TGTGCCAGCAACAGGAACACCGGGGAGCAGTACTTC.

The sample holds many counts of this clonotype. The J gene is TRBJ1-5, the V gene TRBV7-9; 8 positions agree with TRBD1. The junction had 0 bases not matched to a gene; V was cut back by 4 bases and J by 4 bases. The CDR3 covers 13 residues. The V gene's germline CDR1 is SEHNR and CDR2 FQNEAQ (reference sequence). CDR3 loop: CASSWDRNQPQHF. The CDR3 coding sequence is TGTGCCAGCAGCTGGGACAGGAATCAGCCCCAGCATTTT.

The chain has TRBV24-1 and TRBJ2-3; 12 bases agree with TRBD1. Trimming cost V 7 bases and J 4 bases; bases outside gene matches: 5. The CDR3 sequence is 15 residues long. CDR1 is KGHDR and CDR2 is SFDVKD in the germline V gene. The CDR3: CATSPGQGASDTQYF. The CDR3 DNA sequence: TGTGCCACCAGCCCGGGACAGGGGGCGTCAGATACGCAGTATTTT.

This clonotype was observed a single time. V usage is TRBV10-3 and J usage is TRBJ1-1, with D possibly TRBD1 on 5 matching bases. Germline V gives CDR1 ENHRY, CDR2 SYGVKD. This CDR3 spans 14 amino acids. Trimming removed 6 bases from V and 1 base from J, with 12 bases in between. The CDR3 sequence is CAISPTGTNTEAFF. DNA for the CDR3: TGTGCCATCAGCCCGACGGGGACGAACACTGAAGCTTTCTTT.

In its sample, this clonotype was seen many times. The V gene is TRBV10-2, the J gene TRBJ1-2; 9 bases line up with TRBD1. The CDR3 runs 14 residues. The germline V gene has CDR1 WSHSY and CDR2 SAAADI. Trimming at V came to 3 bases and at J to 5 bases, leaving 4 bases not matched to a gene. CDR3 residues: CASSDPGQGYGYTF. CDR3 sequence (DNA): TGCGCCAGCAGTGACCCGGGACAGGGTTATGGCTACACCTTC.

This clonotype showed up many times. The V call is TRBV20-1, the J call TRBJ2-3; 8 positions agree with TRBD2. The length of the CDR3 is 13 residues. Germline V gene data show CDR1 as DFQATT and CDR2 as SNEGSKA (reference sequence). V dropped 4 bases and J dropped 7; count of bases not matched to a gene: 7. This chain's CDR3 is CSAIAGRTNTQYF. The CDR3 DNA sequence: TGCAGTGCTATAGCGGGGCGTACTAATACGCAGTATTTT.